This note documents a single T cell receptor (beta chain) sequence. Antigen unknown. The entirety of the isolated RNA underwent reverse transcription, so expressed TCRB transcripts were sequenced. Clones were sequenced by immunoSEQ multiplex PCR, and TCRdb holds only the in-frame ones, with some missing. The sample includes 200,000 to 250,000 clones, more than 9% of them seen just once. This entry comes from a study of beta chain features in type 1 diabetes. Study-wide points: Cells with high TCR expression could be over-represented when cDNA is sequenced.

V was cut by 4 bases and J by 6 bases, with 17 bases left in between. This CDR3 contains 16 residues. CDR1 and CDR2 from the germline V gene are SGHRS and YFSETQ. This TCR came from a woman in her late teens or twenties in good health. The chain employs TRBV5-1 and TRBJ1-6, with D maybe TRBD1 (5 bases). Sample: naive CD4+ T cells from blood. The CDR3: CASSPGGALGNSPLHF. The CDR3 nucleotides read TGCGCCAGCAGCCCGGGTGGGGCTTTGGGTAATTCACCCCTCCACTTT.